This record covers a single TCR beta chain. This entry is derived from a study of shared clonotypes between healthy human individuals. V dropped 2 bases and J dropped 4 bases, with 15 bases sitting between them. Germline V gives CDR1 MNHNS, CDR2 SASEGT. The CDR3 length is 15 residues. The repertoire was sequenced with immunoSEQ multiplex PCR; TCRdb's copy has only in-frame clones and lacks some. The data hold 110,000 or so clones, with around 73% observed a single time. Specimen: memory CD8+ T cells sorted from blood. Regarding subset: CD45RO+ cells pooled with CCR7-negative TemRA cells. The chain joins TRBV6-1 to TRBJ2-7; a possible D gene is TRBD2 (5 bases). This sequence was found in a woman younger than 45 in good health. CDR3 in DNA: TGTGCCAGCAGTGAATTTTTAGAGGGTGGATACGAGCAGTACTTC. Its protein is CASSEFLEGGYEQYF.